The sequence of this T cell receptor (beta chain) was determined in a study of long-term antiretroviral therapy in people with HIV. Per individual, the PBMC samples numbered at least one pre-ART and at least two post-ART. Running of the v3.0 immunoSEQ assay took place at survey level. TCRdb keeps only in-frame clones here, not all; method: immunoSEQ multiplex PCR. The profile shows over 20,000 clones, approximately 90% of them singletons. The CDR3 has 16 amino acids. The germline V and J ends were trimmed by 4 bases and 0 bases, with 10 bases remaining between them. CDR1 and CDR2 from the germline V gene are MNHEY and SVGAGI. Broader study findings: Even long-term ART left TRB diversity below transplant donor controls, despite gains. Whichever time point was examined, clones expanded before ART dominated the repertoire.

This clone showed up just once. Its antigen is unknown. The sequenced sample was unsorted PBMCs, obtained 0.6 years after starting antiretroviral therapy. The chain carries TRBV6-5 and TRBJ1-6; D remains ambiguous. This TCR derives from a man aged 55 to 70 with HIV. The CDR3 nucleotides are TGTGCCAGCAGTTTCCTCACGGTCTCCTATAATTCACCCCTCCACTTT. It translates to CASSFLTVSYNSPLHF.